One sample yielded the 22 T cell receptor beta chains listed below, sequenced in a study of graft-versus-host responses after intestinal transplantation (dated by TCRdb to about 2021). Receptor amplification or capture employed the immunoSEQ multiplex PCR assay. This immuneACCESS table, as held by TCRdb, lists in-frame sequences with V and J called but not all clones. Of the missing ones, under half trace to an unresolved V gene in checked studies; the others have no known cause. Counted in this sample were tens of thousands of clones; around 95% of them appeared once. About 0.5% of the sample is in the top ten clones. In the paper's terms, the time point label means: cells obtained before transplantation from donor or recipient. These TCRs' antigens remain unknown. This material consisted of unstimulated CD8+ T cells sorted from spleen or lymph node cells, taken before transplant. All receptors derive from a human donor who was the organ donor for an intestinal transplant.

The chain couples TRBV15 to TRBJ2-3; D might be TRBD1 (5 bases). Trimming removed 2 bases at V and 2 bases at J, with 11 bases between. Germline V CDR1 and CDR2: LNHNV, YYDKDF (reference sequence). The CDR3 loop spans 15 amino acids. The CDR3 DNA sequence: TGTGCCACCAGCAGAAAAGACAGATTCACAGATACGCAGTATTTT. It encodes CATSRKDRFTDTQYF.

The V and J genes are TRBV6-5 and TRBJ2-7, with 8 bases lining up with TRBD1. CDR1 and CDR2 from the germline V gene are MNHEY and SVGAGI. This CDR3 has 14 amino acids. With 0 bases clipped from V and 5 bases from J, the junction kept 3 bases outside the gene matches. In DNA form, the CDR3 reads TGTGCCAGCAGTTACTCGAGGACAGGGAACGAGCAGTACTTC. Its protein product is CASSYSRTGNEQYF.

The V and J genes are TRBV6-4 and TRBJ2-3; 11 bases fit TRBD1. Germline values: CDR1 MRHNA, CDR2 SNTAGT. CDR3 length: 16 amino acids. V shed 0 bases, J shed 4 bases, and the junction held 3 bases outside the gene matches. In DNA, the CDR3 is TGTGCCAGCAGTGACTCTCCGGGACAGGGGGCAGATACGCAGTATTTT. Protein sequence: CASSDSPGQGADTQYF.

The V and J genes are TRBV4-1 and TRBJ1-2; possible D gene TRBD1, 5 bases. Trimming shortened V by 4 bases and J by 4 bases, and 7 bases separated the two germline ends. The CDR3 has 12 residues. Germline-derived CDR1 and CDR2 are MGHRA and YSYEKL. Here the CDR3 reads CASSPDSYGYTF. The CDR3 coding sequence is TGCGCCAGCAGCCCCGACAGCTATGGCTACACCTTC.

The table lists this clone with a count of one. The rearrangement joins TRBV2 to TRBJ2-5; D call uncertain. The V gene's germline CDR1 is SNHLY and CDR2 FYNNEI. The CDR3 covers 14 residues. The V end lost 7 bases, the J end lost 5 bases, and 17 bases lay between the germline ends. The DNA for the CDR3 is TGTGCCAGCATCGGCCCAGAAGCTCCGGAGACCCAGTACTTC. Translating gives CASIGPEAPETQYF.

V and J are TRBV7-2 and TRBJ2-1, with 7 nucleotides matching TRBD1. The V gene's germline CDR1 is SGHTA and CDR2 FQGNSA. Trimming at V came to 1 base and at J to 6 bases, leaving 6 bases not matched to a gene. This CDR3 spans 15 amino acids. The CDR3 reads CASSLDEGAVNEQFF. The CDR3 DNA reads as TGTGCCAGCAGCTTAGATGAGGGGGCGGTCAATGAGCAGTTCTTC.

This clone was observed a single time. The CDR3, as DNA: TGTGCCAGCAGCTTATCCGACGGGGTTGGAAACACCATATATTTT. Translation: CASSLSDGVGNTIYF. The V call is TRBV7-9, the J call TRBJ1-3; D not certain. CDR1 is SEHNR, CDR2 FQNEAQ, per germline (reference sequence). V was cut by 2 bases and J by 3 bases, with 11 bases left in between. The CDR3 totals 15 residues.

The DNA for the CDR3 is TGTGCCACCAGCAGAACAGGACCGTCCTACGAGCAGTACTTC. This gives the protein CATSRTGPSYEQYF. This sequence joins TRBV15 and TRBJ2-7; D perhaps matches TRBD1 (5 bases). This CDR3 has 14 amino acids. Germline CDR1 and CDR2: LNHNV and YYDKDF (reference sequence). The V and J ends lost 2 bases and 1 base respectively, with 9 bases between them. Full variable domain (rest looked up from reference TRBV15 and TRBJ2-7): DAMVIQNPRYQVTQFGKPVTLSCSQTLNHNVMYWYQQKSSQAPKLLFHYYDKDFNNEADTPDNFQSRRPNTSFCFLDIRSPGLGDTAMYLCATSRTGPSYEQYFGPGTRLTVT.

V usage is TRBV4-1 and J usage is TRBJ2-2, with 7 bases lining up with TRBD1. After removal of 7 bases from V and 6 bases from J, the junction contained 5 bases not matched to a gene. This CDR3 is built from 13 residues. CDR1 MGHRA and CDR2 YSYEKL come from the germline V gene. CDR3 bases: TGCGCCAGCACCCACAGGGGATCCGGGGAGCTGTTTTTT. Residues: CASTHRGSGELFF.

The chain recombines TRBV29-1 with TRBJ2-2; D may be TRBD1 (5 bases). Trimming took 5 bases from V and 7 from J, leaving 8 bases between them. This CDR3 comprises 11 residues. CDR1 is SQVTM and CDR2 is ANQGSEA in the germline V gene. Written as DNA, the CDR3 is TGCAGCGTTAGCAGGGACGGGGAGCTGTTTTTT. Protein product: CSVSRDGELFF.

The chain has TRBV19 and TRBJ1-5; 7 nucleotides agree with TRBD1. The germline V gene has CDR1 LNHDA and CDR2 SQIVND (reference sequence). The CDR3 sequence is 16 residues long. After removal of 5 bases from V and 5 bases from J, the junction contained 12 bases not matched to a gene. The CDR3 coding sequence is TGTGCCAGTAGTTTGGTAGGACAGGACCCGTATCAGCCCCAGCATTTT. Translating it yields CASSLVGQDPYQPQHF.

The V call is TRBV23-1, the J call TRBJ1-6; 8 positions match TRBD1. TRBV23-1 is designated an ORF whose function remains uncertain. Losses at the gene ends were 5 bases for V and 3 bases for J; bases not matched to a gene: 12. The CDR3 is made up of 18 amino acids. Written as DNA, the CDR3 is TGCGCCAGCAGTACGCAAGAGGACAGGGTCAACTATAATTCACCCCTCCACTTT. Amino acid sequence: CASSTQEDRVNYNSPLHF.

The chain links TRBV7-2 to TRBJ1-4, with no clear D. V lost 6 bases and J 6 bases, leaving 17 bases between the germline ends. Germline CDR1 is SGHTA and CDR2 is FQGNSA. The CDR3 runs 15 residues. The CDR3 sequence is CASRPTGNTDEKLFF. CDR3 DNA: TGTGCCAGCAGACCAACGGGGAACACAGATGAAAAACTGTTTTTT.

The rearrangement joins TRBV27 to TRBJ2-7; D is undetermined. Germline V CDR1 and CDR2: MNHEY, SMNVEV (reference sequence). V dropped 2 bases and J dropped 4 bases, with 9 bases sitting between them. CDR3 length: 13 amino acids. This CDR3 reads CASSLGALYEQYF. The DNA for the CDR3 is TGTGCCAGCAGTTTAGGTGCCCTTTACGAGCAGTACTTC.

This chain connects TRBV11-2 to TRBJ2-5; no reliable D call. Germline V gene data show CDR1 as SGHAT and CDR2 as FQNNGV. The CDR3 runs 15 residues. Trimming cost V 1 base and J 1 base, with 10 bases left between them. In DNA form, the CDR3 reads TGTGCCAGCAGCTTAGCTTTCCACTTCCAAGAGACCCAGTACTTC. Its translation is CASSLAFHFQETQYF. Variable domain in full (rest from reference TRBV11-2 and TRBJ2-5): EAGVAQSPRYKIIEKRQSVAFWCNPISGHATLYWYQQILGQGPKLLIQFQNNGVVDDSQLPKDRFSAERLKGVDSTLKIQPAKLEDSAVYLCASSLAFHFQETQYFGPGTRLLVL.

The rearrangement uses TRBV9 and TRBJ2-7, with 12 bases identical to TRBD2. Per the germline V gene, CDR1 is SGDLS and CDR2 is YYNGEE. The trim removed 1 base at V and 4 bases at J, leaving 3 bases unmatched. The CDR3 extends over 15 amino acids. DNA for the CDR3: TGTGCCAGCAGCGTAACTAGCGGGGGGACATACGAGCAGTACTTC. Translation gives CASSVTSGGTYEQYF. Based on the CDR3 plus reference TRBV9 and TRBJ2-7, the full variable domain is DSGVTQTPKHLITATGQRVTLRCSPRSGDLSVYWYQQSLDQGLQFLIQYYNGEERAKGNILERFSAQQFPDLHSELNLSSLELGDSALYFCASSVTSGGTYEQYFGPGTRLTVT.

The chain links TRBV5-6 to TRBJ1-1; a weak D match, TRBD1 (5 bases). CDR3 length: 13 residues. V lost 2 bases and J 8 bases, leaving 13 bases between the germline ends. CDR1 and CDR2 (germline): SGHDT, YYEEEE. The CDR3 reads CASSFGVEGEAFF. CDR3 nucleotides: TGTGCCAGCAGCTTCGGAGTTGAGGGGGAAGCTTTCTTT.

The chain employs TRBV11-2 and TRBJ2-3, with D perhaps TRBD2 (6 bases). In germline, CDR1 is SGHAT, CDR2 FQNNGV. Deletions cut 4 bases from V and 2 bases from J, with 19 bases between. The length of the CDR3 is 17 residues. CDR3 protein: CASSSSPGGINTDTQYF. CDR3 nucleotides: TGTGCCAGCAGCTCCAGCCCTGGGGGGATAAACACAGATACGCAGTATTTT.

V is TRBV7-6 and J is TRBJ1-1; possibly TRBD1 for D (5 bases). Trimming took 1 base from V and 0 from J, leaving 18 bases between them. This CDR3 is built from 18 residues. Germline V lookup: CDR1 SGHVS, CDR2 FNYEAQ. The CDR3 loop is CASSLGWGFDALNTEAFF. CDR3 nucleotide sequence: TGTGCCAGCAGCTTAGGCTGGGGGTTTGACGCACTGAACACTGAAGCTTTCTTT.

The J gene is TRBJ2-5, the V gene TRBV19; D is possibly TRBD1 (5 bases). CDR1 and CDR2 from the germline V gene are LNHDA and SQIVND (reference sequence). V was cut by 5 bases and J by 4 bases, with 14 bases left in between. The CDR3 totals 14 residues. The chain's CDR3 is CASSPNGATETQYF. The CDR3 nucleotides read TGTGCCAGTAGTCCTAATGGGGCGACAGAGACCCAGTACTTC. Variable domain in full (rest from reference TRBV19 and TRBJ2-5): DGGITQSPKYLFRKEGQNVTLSCEQNLNHDAMYWYRQDPGQGLRLIYYSQIVNDFQKGDIAEGYSVSREKKESFPLTVTSAQKNPTAFYLCASSPNGATETQYFGPGTRLLVL.

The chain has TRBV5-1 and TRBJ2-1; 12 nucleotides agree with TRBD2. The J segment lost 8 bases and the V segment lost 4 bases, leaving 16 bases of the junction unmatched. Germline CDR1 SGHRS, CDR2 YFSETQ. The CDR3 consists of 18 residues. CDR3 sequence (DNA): TGCGCCAGCAGCCGGGCGGCGACTAGCGGGGGACCCTGGGATGAGCAGTTCTTC. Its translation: CASSRAATSGGPWDEQFF.

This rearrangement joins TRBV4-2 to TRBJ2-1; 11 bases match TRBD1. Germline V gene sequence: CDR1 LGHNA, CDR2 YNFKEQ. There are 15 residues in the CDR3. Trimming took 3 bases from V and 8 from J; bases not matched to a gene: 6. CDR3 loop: CASSQPGQGVYEQFF. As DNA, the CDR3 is TGTGCCAGCAGCCAGCCGGGACAGGGGGTTTATGAGCAGTTCTTC.